This TCR beta chain was obtained from a study of blood T cell repertoires in COVID-19. In the study overall: The analysed material was cDNA or gDNA that came from T cells, B-cell-depleted T cells, or PBMCs.

Using immunoSEQ multiplex PCR, the repertoire was profiled, and TCRdb retains in-frame clones only, with some absent. The data contain roughly 73,000 clones, 85% to 90% of them seen just once; the ten biggest clones take up approximately 1.5%. Input material: peripheral blood. The TCR originated in a human donor in a cohort sampled during active COVID-19.

The chain's CDR3 is CASSQGQGTGWEKLFF. The CDR3 coding sequence is TGTGCCAGCAGCCAAGGTCAAGGGACAGGGTGGGAAAAACTGTTTTTT. The chain carries TRBV3-1 (or the pseudogene TRBV3-2) and TRBJ1-4; TRBD1 matches 9 bases. This CDR3 contains 16 residues. Looked up from germline, CDR1 is LGHDT and CDR2 is YNNKEL (reference sequence). V lost 1 base, J lost 8 bases, and 8 bases stayed unmatched.